This TCR beta chain originates from a study of blood T cells in healthy people across ages. General study points: Per million T cells, TCR beta diversity dropped about linearly as age rose.

Primers used in a second PCR of roughly 7 to 11 cycles were a sample-barcoded 5' primer and a J-beta primer mix. TCRdb recomputed calls from the 5' RACE reads with MiXCR, one row per CDR3 protein. The table shows over 950,000 distinct CDR3 sequences, with about two fifths occurring only once. Note on this clonotype: What it binds is unknown.

The CDR3 has 17 residues. Sequencing input: blood. The TCR originated in a man aged 18 to 29 in good health. The chain joins TRBV21-1 to TRBJ2-7; the tabulated D call, TRBD1, remains unverified against the DNA. TRBV21-1 is assigned pseudogene status. The CDR3 sequence: CASSKARDRELTYEQYF. DNA for the CDR3: TGTGCCAGCAGCAAAGCCCGAGACAGGGAATTAACCTACGAGCAGTACTTC.